The T cell receptor (beta chain) described here comes from a study of long-term antiretroviral therapy in people with HIV. Whole-study context: The immediate-ART recommendation dates to 2015, and the earliest samples predate it by about a decade. Study-wide points: Blood collection from about 2003 to 2018 possibly occurred under older ART regimens. With ART, diversity went up but was still lower than in transplant donor controls.

Points on this clone: Its antigen is unknown.

The CDR3 is 13 residues long. Deletions cut 3 bases from V and 5 bases from J, with 10 bases between. Germline assignment: CDR1 MNHEY and CDR2 SVGAGI. immunoSEQ v3.0 was run at survey level. Using immunoSEQ multiplex PCR, the repertoire was profiled, and TCRdb retains in-frame clones only, with some absent. The table includes 24,000 or so clones, approximately 93% detected once. The chain couples TRBV6-5 to TRBJ1-2; D is uncertain. Sequencing used unsorted PBMCs, obtained 7.6 years after starting antiretroviral therapy. This TCR was recovered from a middle-aged woman with HIV. CDR3 nucleotides: TGTGCCAGCAGTTATGGCATTAATTATGGCTACACCTTC. Residues: CASSYGINYGYTF.